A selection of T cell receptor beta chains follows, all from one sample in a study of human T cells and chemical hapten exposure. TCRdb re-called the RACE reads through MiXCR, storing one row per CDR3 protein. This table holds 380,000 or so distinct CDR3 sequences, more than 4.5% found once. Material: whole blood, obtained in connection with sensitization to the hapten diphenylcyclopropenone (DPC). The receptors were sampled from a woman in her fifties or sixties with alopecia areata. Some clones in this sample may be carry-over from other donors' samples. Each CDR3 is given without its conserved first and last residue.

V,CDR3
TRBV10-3,AISSGSGELF
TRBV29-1,SGGGESYNEQF
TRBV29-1,SVGGSGNEKLF
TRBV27,ASSPSLAQSYNEQF
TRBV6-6,ASSLAGEAYEQY
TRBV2,ASSESAYEQY
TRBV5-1,ASSLDRTGMETQY
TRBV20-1,SAPGTAFDEQF
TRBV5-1,ASSLGLRGAVNTEAF
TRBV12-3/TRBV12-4,ASSSLWDGGREQY
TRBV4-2,ASSPREGGTEAF
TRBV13,ASSLASGDRGPSIH
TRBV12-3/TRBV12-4,ASSLVLANTDTQY
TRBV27,ASSLRGGRTQY
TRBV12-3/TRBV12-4,ASSSSGGAGNEQF
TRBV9,ASSARDYNEQF
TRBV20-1,SARPSGRALGQY
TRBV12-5,ASGSTGLEF
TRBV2,ASSAVRANYGYT
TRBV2,ASRGGLTALKA
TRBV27,ASSFGLGNQPQH
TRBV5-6,ASSLVAGPQH
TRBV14,ASSQDRLVGTDTQY
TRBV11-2,ASSLSPGMNNEQF
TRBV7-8,ASSLERRNQPQH
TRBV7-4,ASSSAGTVQETQY
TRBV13,ASSYGLARDNEQF
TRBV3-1,ASSPPAGELF
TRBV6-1,ASTLRQNTEAF
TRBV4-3,ASSQGVGLYEQY
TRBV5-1,ASRRDSSYNEQF
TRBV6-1,ASSEMAGGGIDTQY
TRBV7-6,ASSPTSDLTDTQY
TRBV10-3,AISDRDPQNSNQPQH
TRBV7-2,ASSYPGDSTDTQY
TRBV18,ASSPEFYEQY
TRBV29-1,SAHDSPYTGELF
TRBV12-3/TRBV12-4,ASSPGAGLANEQF
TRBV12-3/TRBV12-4,ASSFGVGEQF
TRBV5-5,ASSSLSGDQGVAGV
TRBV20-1,SARGLSVEAF